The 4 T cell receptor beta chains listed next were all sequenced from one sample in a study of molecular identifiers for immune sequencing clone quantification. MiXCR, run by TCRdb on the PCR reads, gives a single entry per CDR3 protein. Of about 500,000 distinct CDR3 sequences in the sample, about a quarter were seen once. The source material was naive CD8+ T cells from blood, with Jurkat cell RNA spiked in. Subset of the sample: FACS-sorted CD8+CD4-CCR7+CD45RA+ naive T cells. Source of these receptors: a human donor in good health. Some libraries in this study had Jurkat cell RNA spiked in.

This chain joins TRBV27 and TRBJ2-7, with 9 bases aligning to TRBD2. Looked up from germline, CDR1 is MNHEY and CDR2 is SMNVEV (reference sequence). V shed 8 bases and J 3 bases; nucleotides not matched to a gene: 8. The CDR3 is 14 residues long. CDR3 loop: CASGLAGAYYEQYF. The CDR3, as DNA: TGTGCCAGCGGATTAGCGGGGGCTTACTACGAGCAGTACTTC.

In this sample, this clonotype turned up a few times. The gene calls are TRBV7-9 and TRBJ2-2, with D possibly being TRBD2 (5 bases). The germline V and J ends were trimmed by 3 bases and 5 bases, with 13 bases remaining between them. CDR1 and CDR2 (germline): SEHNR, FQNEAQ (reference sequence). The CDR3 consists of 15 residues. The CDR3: CASSFGGQRTGELFF. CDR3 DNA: TGTGCCAGCAGCTTCGGCGGGCAGAGGACCGGGGAGCTGTTTTTT.

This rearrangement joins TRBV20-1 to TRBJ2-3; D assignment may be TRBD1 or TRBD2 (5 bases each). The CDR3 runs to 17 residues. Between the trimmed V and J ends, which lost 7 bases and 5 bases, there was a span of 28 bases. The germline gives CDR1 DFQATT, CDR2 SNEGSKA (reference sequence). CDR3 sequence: CSVRAPTGAFGQDTQYF. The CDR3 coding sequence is TGCAGTGTCAGAGCCCCGACCGGGGCCTTTGGGCAAGATACGCAGTATTTT.

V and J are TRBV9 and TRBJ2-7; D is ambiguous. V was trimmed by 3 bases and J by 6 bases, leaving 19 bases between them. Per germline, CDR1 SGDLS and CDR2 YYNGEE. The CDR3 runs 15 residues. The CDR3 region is CASSADHGYTFEQYF. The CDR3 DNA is TGTGCCAGCAGCGCTGATCACGGGTATACCTTCGAGCAGTACTTC.